This TCR beta chain came from a study of cytomegalovirus exposure and HLA in healthy donors. Study context: Previous work identified 100 million or so unique TCR beta sequences from roughly 180 million T cells.

The PCR contained 60 Vbeta and 13 Jbeta primers. Libraries were prepared by immunoSEQ multiplex PCR; TCRdb keeps only in-frame clonotypes and omits some of them. Of 100,000 to 150,000 clones detected, 81% appear once; the ten largest clones hold 0.7%. There are 14 residues in the CDR3. Per germline, CDR1 WSHSY and CDR2 SAAADI. Trimming shortened V by 8 bases and J by 1 base, and 14 bases separated the two germline ends. Notes on this clone: Its antigen is undetermined.

General study findings and limits: Trimming of TCR beta V- and J-genes showed a link, identified in a later analysis, to a missense DCLRE1C variant. TCR beta V segments were, for the most part, productive about 87% or about 30% of the time in an earlier analysis. Reports indicated that the classifier achieved high specificity and sensitivity in diagnosing cytomegalovirus status.

Sequenced material: PBMCs. This TCR was sampled from a man between 18 and 29 years old in good health and CMV-seronegative. The chain combines TRBV10-2 with TRBJ1-1; D ambiguous. The CDR3 DNA reads as TGCGCCAGCCGCACGGGAAGCAAGAACACTGAAGCTTTCTTT. Translating gives CASRTGSKNTEAFF.